This T cell receptor beta chain was found in a study of blood T cells in healthy people across ages. The study's findings and limits: The unknown donor CMV status may have confounded expanded clonotype changes.

The second PCR ran roughly 6 to 11 cycles with a sample-barcoded 5' primer and J-beta primers. Every cDNA molecule bore a tag from a template-switch adaptor containing 12 random nucleotides. From the 5' RACE reads, TCRdb called clonotypes with MiXCR, one entry per CDR3 protein. The sample includes about 900,000 distinct CDR3 sequences, 62% of them seen just once. In terms of origin and age, donors were healthy Caucasian individuals from Russia aged 6 to 90. Germline V gives CDR1 SGHRS, CDR2 YFSETQ. V lost 0 bases, J lost 8 bases, and 8 bases lay in between. The CDR3 is 13 amino acids. Turning to this clonotype: The target antigen is unknown.

The chain uses TRBV5-1 and TRBJ1-4, with unresolved D. Material: blood. This TCR was sampled from a man aged 30-40 years in good health. This CDR3 reads CASSLVRGEKLFF. The CDR3 DNA reads as TGCGCCAGCAGCTTGGTACGAGGCGAAAAACTGTTTTTT.